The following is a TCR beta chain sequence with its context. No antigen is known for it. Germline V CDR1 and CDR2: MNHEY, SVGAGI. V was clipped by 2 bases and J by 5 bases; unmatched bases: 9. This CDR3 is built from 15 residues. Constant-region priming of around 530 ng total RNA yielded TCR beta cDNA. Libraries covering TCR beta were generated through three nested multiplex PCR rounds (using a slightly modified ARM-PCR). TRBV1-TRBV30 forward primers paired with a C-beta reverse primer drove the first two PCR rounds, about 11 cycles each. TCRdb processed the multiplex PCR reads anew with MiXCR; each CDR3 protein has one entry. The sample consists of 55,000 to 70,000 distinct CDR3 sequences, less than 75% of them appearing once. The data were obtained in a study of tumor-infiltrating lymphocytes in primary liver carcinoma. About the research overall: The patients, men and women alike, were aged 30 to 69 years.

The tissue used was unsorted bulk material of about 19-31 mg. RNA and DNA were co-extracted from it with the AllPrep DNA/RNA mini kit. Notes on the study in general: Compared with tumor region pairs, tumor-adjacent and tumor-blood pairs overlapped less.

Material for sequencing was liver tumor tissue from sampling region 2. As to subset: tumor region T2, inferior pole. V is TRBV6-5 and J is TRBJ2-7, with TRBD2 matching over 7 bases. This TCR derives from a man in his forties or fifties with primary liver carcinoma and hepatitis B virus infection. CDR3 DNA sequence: TGTGCCAGCAGTTACGCCAGCGGGAAGGCTAACGAGCAGTACTTC. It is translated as CASSYASGKANEQYF.